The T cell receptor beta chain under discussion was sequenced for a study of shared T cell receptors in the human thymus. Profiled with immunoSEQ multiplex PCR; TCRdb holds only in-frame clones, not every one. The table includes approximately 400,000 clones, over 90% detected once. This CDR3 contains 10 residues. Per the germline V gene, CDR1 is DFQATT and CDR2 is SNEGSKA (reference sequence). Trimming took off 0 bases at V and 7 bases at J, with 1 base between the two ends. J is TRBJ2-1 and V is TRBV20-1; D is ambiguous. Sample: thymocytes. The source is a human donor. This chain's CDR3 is CSARENEQFF. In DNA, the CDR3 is TGCAGTGCTAGAGAGAATGAGCAGTTCTTC.